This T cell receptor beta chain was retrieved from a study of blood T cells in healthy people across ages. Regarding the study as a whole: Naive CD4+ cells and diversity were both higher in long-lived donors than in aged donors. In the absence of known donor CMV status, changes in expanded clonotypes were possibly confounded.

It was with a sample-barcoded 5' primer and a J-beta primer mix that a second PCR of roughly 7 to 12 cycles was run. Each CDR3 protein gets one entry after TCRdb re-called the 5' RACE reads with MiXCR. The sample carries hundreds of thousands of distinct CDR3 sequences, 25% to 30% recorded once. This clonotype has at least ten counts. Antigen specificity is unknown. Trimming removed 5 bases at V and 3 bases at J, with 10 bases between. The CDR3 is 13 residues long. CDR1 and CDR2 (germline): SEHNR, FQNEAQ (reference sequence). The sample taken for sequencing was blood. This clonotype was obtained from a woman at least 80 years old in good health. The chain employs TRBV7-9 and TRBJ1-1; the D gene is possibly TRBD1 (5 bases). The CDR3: CASSTKGYTEAFF. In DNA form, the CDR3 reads TGTGCCAGCAGCACTAAGGGGTACACTGAAGCTTTCTTT.